These T cell receptor beta chains were read from a single sample in a study of T cells in localized non-small cell lung cancer. The repertoire was sequenced with immunoSEQ multiplex PCR; TCRdb's copy has only in-frame clones and lacks some. Seen here are roughly 39,000 clones, around 90% observed once, and the top ten hold 3.5% to 4%. The source was peripheral blood, collected before any cancer treatment. These receptors were taken from a man aged 18-49 years with stage I lung adenocarcinoma. The CDR3 runs from the conserved cysteine through the conserved F or W. The D gene is left open where the match is weak. Rows give clone size only sometimes, using once, few, many, or a class for an expanded clone.

-,TRBV7-2,TRBJ2-1,TRBD2,TGTGCCAGCAGCTTAGTAGGGGCGGGGGCCTACAATGAGCAGTTCTTC,CASSLVGAGAYNEQFF
once,TRBV4-1,TRBJ1-3,TRBD1,TGCGCCAGCAGCCAAGAAAGGACAGGGCCAAACTCTGGAAACACCATATATTTT,CASSQERTGPNSGNTIYF
-,TRBV5-5,TRBJ1-1,-,TGTGCCAGCAGCTTACAGCTTATGAACACTGAAGCTTTCTTT,CASSLQLMNTEAFF
-,TRBV30,TRBJ1-3,TRBD1,TGTGCCTGGGACAGGGTAGGAAACTCTGGAAACACCATATATTTT,CAWDRVGNSGNTIYF
-,TRBV5-6,TRBJ2-1,-,TGTGCCAGCAGCTTGGTACTAGCCTACAATGAGCAGTTCTTC,CASSLVLAYNEQFF
-,TRBV18,TRBJ1-2,TRBD1,TGTGCCAGCTCACCGACAGGGGACGCCTATGGCTACACCTTC,CASSPTGDAYGYTF
-,TRBV4-1,TRBJ2-1,-,TGCGCCAGCAGCCAAGAAGAGGGCCATGAGCAGTTCTTC,CASSQEEGHEQFF
-,TRBV6-1,TRBJ1-3,-,TGTGCCAGCAGTGGCGGGGGATTCTCTGGAAACACCATATATTTT,CASSGGGFSGNTIYF
-,TRBV6-5,TRBJ1-1,-,TGTGCCAGCAGTTACTCAATCCCGAACACTGAAGCTTTCTTT,CASSYSIPNTEAFF
-,TRBV5-1,TRBJ2-1,TRBD2,TGCGCCAGCAGCTCTCGGGGGGGTCGTATGGATGAGCAGTTCTTC,CASSSRGGRMDEQFF
once,TRBV4-1,TRBJ2-2,-,TGCGCCAGCAGCCAAGATCAGGCAGGGATTACCGGGGAGCTGTTTTTT,CASSQDQAGITGELFF
-,TRBV4-3,TRBJ2-2,-,TGCGCCAGCAGCCAATTCAGCACCGGGGAGCTGTTTTTT,CASSQFSTGELFF
-,TRBV19,TRBJ1-1,-,TGTGCCAGTAGTATATTTACAGGCCTGGCTGAAGCTTTCTTT,CASSIFTGLAEAFF
-,TRBV7-3,TRBJ1-2,-,TGTGCCAGCAGCCTGACAGGAGACGATGGCTACACCTTC,CASSLTGDDGYTF
-,TRBV6-1,TRBJ2-7,-,TGTGCCAGCAGGCAACTAGGGTTGGTCTACGAGCAGTACTTC,CASRQLGLVYEQYF
-,TRBV19,TRBJ1-5,TRBD1,TGTGCCAGTAGTGGGGACAGGATGGGCCAGCCCCAGCATTTT,CASSGDRMGQPQHF
-,TRBV7-2,TRBJ2-3,TRBD2,TGTGCCAGCAGCTTACTTACCCGACTAGCGGGGGGCCACACAGATACGCAGTATTTT,CASSLLTRLAGGHTDTQYF
once,TRBV30,TRBJ2-5,-,TGTGCCTGGACCCAACCCCAAGGAGGGGGGGAGACCCAGTACTTC,CAWTQPQGGGETQYF
once,TRBV6-5,TRBJ1-5,TRBD1,TGTGCCAGCAGCTCCGGACAGGGGGGCAATCAGCCCCAGCATTTT,CASSSGQGGNQPQHF
-,TRBV13,TRBJ1-6,-,TGTGCCAGCAGTTACGAGGGGCGGAAGAATTCACCCCTCCACTTT,CASSYEGRKNSPLHF
-,TRBV9,TRBJ2-7,-,TGTGCCAGCAGCGTAGAAGGACGGACGGATGTCTACGAGCAGTACTTC,CASSVEGRTDVYEQYF
-,TRBV5-1,TRBJ1-2,-,TGCGCCAGCCCCCCCACCAACAGAGACAACACTAACTATGGCTACACCTTC,CASPPTNRDNTNYGYTF
-,TRBV18,TRBJ2-7,-,TGTGCCAGCTCACCGAAAGAATTAGCCTACGAGCAGTACTTC,CASSPKELAYEQYF
-,TRBV18,TRBJ1-5,-,TGTGCCAGCTCACCACAGGGGAGTGGGAGCAATCAGCCCCAGCATTTT,CASSPQGSGSNQPQHF
-,TRBV5-4,TRBJ2-7,-,TGTGCCAGCAGCTTGGCAGGGGAAGTCTACGAGCAGTACTTC,CASSLAGEVYEQYF
-,TRBV19,TRBJ1-1,-,TGTGCCAGTAGTTTCACAGTTCGCACTGAAGCTTTCTTT,CASSFTVRTEAFF
-,TRBV12-5,TRBJ2-1,TRBD1,TGTGCTAGTGGTTCCCGATCACAGGGGACAACCTACAATGAGCAGTTCTTC,CASGSRSQGTTYNEQFF
-,TRBV7-2,TRBJ2-5,-,TGTGCCAGCAGCTTAGGGGCCTTTGGGGAGACCCAGTACTTC,CASSLGAFGETQYF
-,TRBV19,TRBJ2-4,-,TGTGCCAGTAGTATAGGAGGGGGGACAAGGAGAAACATTCAGTACTTC,CASSIGGGTRRNIQYF
-,TRBV2,TRBJ1-1,TRBD1,TGTGCCAGCAGTCGACAGGGTGGCACTGAAGCTTTCTTT,CASSRQGGTEAFF
-,TRBV5-1,TRBJ2-5,-,TGCGCCAGCAGCTTGGTTCCAGAGACCCAGTACTTC,CASSLVPETQYF
-,TRBV28,TRBJ2-7,TRBD2,TGTGCCAGCAGTTTTAGCGGTGGAACTAGCGGGACAATCGAGCAGTACTTC,CASSFSGGTSGTIEQYF
-,TRBV19,TRBJ1-5,TRBD1,TGTGCCAGTAGTGTCGGGACAGGGGGCAATCAGCCCCAGCATTTT,CASSVGTGGNQPQHF
-,TRBV29-1,TRBJ2-7,-,TGCAGCGCAAGGAGGGGGGGCAGCTCCTACGAGCAGTACTTC,CSARRGGSSYEQYF
-,TRBV15,TRBJ1-4,-,TGTGCCACCAGCAGAGAGACGGGACGGATAAATGAAAAACTGTTTTTT,CATSRETGRINEKLFF
-,TRBV4-2,TRBJ2-1,TRBD2,TGTGCCAGCAGCCAAGATCTACAACTAGCGGGGGGCGACTACAATGAGCAGTTCTTC,CASSQDLQLAGGDYNEQFF
once,TRBV4-1,TRBJ2-5,-,TGCGCCAGCAGCCCGTTAGGAAACAGGGGAGGAGAGACCCAGTACTTC,CASSPLGNRGGETQYF
-,TRBV4-2,TRBJ2-7,-,TGTGCCAGCAGCCAAGGAAAAGTGGAACCTTCATCCTACGAGCAGTACTTC,CASSQGKVEPSSYEQYF
once,TRBV19,TRBJ1-2,TRBD1,TGTGCCAGTAAGTCCGGGACAGGGGGCCTTCTGGGTGGCTACACCTTC,CASKSGTGGLLGGYTF
-,TRBV30,TRBJ2-7,TRBD1,TGTGCCTGGAGCAGGACAGGGGGGACTAAGAACGGATACGAGCAGTACTTC,CAWSRTGGTKNGYEQYF
once,TRBV5-1,TRBJ1-1,-,TGCGCCAGCAGTCTCGGACAAGCCACTGAAGCTTTCTTT,CASSLGQATEAFF
-,TRBV14,TRBJ1-2,-,TGTGCCAGCAGCCAAGGAGGAGGGGGGGATGGCTACACCTTC,CASSQGGGGDGYTF
-,TRBV5-8,TRBJ2-1,-,TGTGCCAGCACAATAAACAGGGTGGGTGAGCAGTTCTTC,CASTINRVGEQFF
-,TRBV5-1,TRBJ1-6,-,TGCGCCAGCAGATTTGACAGCTACTCCTATAATTCACCCCTCCACTTT,CASRFDSYSYNSPLHF
-,TRBV6-5,TRBJ2-5,-,TGTGCCAGCAGTTACGCCGGGGGTTTAGAGACCCAGTACTTC,CASSYAGGLETQYF
-,TRBV2,TRBJ1-2,-,TGTGCCAGCAGTGAAACGAGTCGACGGCGGGGGATATATGGCTACACCTTC,CASSETSRRRGIYGYTF
-,TRBV15,TRBJ2-7,TRBD1,TGTGCCACCAGTTTCAACAGGGGCTACGAGCAGTACTTC,CATSFNRGYEQYF
once,TRBV15,TRBJ1-1,-,TGTGCCACCAGCGCATTATCCAGGGGAACTGAAGCTTTCTTT,CATSALSRGTEAFF
-,TRBV4-3,TRBJ2-2,-,TGCGCCAGCAGCCAAGTGGGCACCGGGGAGCTGTTTTTT,CASSQVGTGELFF
-,TRBV28,TRBJ2-7,-,TGTGCCAGCACATGGACAGCGTTAGGGGAGCAGTACTTC,CASTWTALGEQYF
-,TRBV6-5,TRBJ1-5,TRBD1,TGTGCCAGCAGTTACTCAAGGACAGGGAATCAGCCCCAGCATTTT,CASSYSRTGNQPQHF
-,TRBV4-3,TRBJ1-1,-,TGCGCCAGCAGCCAAAGCCCGGACAGTTACAACACTGAAGCTTTCTTT,CASSQSPDSYNTEAFF
-,TRBV30,TRBJ2-3,-,TGTGCCTGGAGTGATACGTCGGGTACGCAGTATTTT,CAWSDTSGTQYF
-,TRBV9,TRBJ2-3,-,TGTGCCAGCAGTGTTCAAGATACGCAGTATTTT,CASSVQDTQYF